This T cell receptor beta chain was retrieved from a study of T cell repertoires in cytomegalovirus infection. At the level of the study: Public TCR beta signatures marked donors with CMV infection and the matching HLA.

Study findings and constraints: Carriers of CMV and the relevant HLA type were discriminated by public TCR beta frequency. HLA-C-restricted CMV-specific TCR beta clonotypes were dominant in the ex vivo response.

This clonotype showed up just a few times. Its antigen is still unknown. TCRdb independently ran MiXCR on the reads; one entry per CDR3 protein. This sample has roughly 200,000 distinct CDR3 sequences; 35% to 40% occur once, and the top ten carry about 60%. V dropped 0 bases and J dropped 6 bases, with 8 bases sitting between them. Germline assignment: CDR1 MNHNY and CDR2 SVGAGI (reference sequence). This CDR3 is built from 14 residues. The chain is built from TRBV6-6 and TRBJ2-2; no reliable D call. This specimen was CD8+ T cells from cultured PBMCs, taken from culture after CMV antigen stimulation. The source is a human donor in good health (CMV status not recorded). Some clones in this sample may be carry-over from other donors' samples. This CDR3 is CASSYSMEPGELFF. CDR3 coding DNA: TGTGCCAGCAGTTACTCGATGGAACCCGGGGAGCTGTTTTTT.